This TCR beta chain was identified in a study of cytomegalovirus exposure and HLA in healthy donors. Study background: Among the 350 to 500 donors who were genotyped, approximately 76% fell in the genetic ancestry cluster that is associated with self-reported Caucasian donors.

Worth noting for this clone: The antigen is not known.

CDR1 MNHEY and CDR2 SMNVEV come from the germline V gene (reference sequence). Trimming cost V 3 bases and J 8 bases; bases outside gene matches: 5. This CDR3 contains 14 residues. The PCR was carried out with 60 Vbeta primers and 13 Jbeta primers. Here immunoSEQ multiplex PCR was the method, and the copy in TCRdb shows in-frame clones only, minus some. The sample comprises about 94,000 clones, 78% of which are singletons, and approximately 0.8% rests with the top ten. Study-level results: Most TCR sequences were seen very rarely across donors, but some public TCRs occurred in many. Among TCR beta chains of equal frequency, HLA-associated ones were more clonally expanded in a later analysis.

This chain links TRBV27 with TRBJ2-1; TRBD1 agrees at 9 bases. This TCR derives from a woman aged 60-75 years in good health and CMV-seronegative. The sample taken for sequencing was PBMCs. Here the CDR3 reads CASSLRQGGDEQFF. CDR3 sequence (DNA): TGTGCCAGCAGTTTGAGACAGGGGGGGGATGAGCAGTTCTTC.